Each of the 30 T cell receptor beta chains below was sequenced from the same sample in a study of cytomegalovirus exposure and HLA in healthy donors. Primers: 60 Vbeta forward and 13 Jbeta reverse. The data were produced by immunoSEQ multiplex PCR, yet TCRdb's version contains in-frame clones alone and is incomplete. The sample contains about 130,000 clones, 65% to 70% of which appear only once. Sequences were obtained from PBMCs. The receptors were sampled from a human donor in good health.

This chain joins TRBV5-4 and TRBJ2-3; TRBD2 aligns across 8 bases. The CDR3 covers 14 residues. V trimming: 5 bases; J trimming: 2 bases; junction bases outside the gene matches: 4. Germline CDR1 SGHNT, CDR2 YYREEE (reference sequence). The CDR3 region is CASSKTSDTDTQYF. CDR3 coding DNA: TGTGCCAGCAGTAAGACTAGCGACACAGATACGCAGTATTTT.

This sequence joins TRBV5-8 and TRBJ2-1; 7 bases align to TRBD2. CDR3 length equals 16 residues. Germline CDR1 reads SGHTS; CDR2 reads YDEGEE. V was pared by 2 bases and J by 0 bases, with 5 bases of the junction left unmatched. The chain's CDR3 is CASSFAGVSSYNEQFF. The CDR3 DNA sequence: TGTGCCAGCAGCTTCGCGGGAGTCTCCTCCTACAATGAGCAGTTCTTC.

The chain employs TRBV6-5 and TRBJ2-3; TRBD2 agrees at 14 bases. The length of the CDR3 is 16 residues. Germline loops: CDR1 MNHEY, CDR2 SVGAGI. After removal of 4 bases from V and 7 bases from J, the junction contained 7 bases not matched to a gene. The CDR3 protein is CASSFGTSGSSYTQYF. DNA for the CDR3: TGTGCCAGCAGTTTTGGGACTAGCGGGAGCTCTTATACGCAGTATTTT.

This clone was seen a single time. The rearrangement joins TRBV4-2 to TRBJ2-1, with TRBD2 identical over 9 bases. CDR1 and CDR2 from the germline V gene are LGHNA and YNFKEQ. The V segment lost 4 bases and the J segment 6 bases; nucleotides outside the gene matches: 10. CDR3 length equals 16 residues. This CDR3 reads CASSPMGSSGINEQFF. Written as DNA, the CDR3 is TGTGCCAGCAGCCCCATGGGGTCTAGCGGGATCAATGAGCAGTTCTTC.

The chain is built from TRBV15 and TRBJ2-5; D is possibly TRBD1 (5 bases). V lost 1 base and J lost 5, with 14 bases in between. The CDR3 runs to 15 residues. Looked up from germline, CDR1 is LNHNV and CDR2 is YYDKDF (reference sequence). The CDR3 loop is CATSRVDSIWETQYF. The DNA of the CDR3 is TGTGCCACCAGCAGAGTCGACAGTATATGGGAGACCCAGTACTTC. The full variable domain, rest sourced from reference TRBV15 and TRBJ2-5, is DAMVIQNPRYQVTQFGKPVTLSCSQTLNHNVMYWYQQKSSQAPKLLFHYYDKDFNNEADTPDNFQSRRPNTSFCFLDIRSPGLGDTAMYLCATSRVDSIWETQYFGPGTRLLVL.

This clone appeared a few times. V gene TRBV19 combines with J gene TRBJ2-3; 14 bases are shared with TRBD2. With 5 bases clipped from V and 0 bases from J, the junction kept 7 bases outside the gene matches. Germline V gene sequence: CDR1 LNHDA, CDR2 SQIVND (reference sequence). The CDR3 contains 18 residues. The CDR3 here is CASSGGLAGAPSTDTQYF. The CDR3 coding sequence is TGTGCCAGTAGTGGGGGACTAGCGGGGGCCCCTAGCACAGATACGCAGTATTTT.

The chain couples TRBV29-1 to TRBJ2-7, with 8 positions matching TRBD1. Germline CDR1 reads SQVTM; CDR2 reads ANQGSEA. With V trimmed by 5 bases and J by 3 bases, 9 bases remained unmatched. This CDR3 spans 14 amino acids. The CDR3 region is CSVRLARGLYEQYF. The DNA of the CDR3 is TGCAGCGTTAGATTGGCCAGGGGGCTCTACGAGCAGTACTTC.

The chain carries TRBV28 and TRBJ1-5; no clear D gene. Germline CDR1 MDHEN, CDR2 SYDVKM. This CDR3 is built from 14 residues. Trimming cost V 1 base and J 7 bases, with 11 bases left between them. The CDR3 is CASSLSPVEQPQHF. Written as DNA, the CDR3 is TGTGCCAGCAGTTTATCACCCGTAGAACAGCCCCAGCATTTT.

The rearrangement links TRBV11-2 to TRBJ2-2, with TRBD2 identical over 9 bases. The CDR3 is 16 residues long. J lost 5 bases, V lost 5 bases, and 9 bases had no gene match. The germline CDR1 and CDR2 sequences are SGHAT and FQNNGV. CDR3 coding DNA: TGTGCCAGCAGCCTTGTGGCGGGAGGGGAGACCGGGGAGCTGTTTTTT. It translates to CASSLVAGGETGELFF. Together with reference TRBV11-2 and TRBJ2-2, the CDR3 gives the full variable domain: EAGVAQSPRYKIIEKRQSVAFWCNPISGHATLYWYQQILGQGPKLLIQFQNNGVVDDSQLPKDRFSAERLKGVDSTLKIQPAKLEDSAVYLCASSLVAGGETGELFFGEGSRLTVL.

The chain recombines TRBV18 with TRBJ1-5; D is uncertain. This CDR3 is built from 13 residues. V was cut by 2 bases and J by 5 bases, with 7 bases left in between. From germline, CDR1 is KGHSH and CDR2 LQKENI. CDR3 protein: CASSPFPDQPQHF. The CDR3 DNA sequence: TGTGCCAGCTCACCATTTCCTGATCAGCCCCAGCATTTT. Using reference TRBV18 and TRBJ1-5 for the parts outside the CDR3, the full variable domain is NAGVMQNPRHLVRRRGQEARLRCSPMKGHSHVYWYRQLPEEGLKFMVYLQKENIIDESGMPKERFSAEFPKEGPSILRIQQVVRGDSAAYFCASSPFPDQPQHFGDGTRLSIL.

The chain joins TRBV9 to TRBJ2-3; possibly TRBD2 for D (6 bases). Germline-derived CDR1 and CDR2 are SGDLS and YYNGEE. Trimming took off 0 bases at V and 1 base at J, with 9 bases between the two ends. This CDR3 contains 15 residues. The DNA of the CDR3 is TGTGCCAGCAGCGTAGTGTCTAGCGGCACAGATACGCAGTATTTT. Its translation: CASSVVSSGTDTQYF.

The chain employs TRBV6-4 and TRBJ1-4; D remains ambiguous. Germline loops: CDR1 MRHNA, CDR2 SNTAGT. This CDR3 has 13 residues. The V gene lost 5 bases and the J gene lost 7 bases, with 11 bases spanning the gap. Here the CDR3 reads CASSPTAGEKLFF. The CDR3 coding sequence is TGTGCCAGCAGTCCAACAGCAGGTGAAAAACTGTTTTTT.

CDR3 sequence: CASTSTGEDYGYTF. CDR3 bases: TGTGCCAGTACTTCGACAGGTGAGGACTATGGCTACACCTTC. V usage is TRBV19 and J usage is TRBJ1-2; D possibly corresponds to TRBD1 (6 bases). The CDR3 length is 14 residues. Trimming took off 7 bases at V and 3 bases at J, with 15 bases between the two ends. CDR1 and CDR2 from the germline V gene are LNHDA and SQIVND (reference sequence).

CDR3 loop: CATTPQGNMNTEAFF. The CDR3 bases are TGTGCCACCACACCACAGGGTAATATGAACACTGAAGCTTTCTTT. The chain employs TRBV28 and TRBJ1-1; perhaps TRBD1 as D (6 bases). CDR1 MDHEN and CDR2 SYDVKM come from the germline V gene. The CDR3 runs to 15 residues. The V gene lost 10 bases and the J gene lost 0 bases, with 18 bases spanning the gap.

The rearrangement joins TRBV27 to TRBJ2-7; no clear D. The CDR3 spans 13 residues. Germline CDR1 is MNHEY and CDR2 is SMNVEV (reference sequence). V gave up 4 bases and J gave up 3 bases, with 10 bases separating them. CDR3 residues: CASSYGPYYEQYF. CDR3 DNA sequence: TGTGCCAGCAGTTACGGTCCCTACTACGAGCAGTACTTC.

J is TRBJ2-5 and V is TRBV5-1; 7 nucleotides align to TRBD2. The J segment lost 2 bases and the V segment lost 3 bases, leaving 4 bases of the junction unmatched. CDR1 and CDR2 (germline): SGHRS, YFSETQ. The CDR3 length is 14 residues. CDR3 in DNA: TGCGCCAGCAGCTCTGGGAGGGGTCAAGAGACCCAGTACTTC. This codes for CASSSGRGQETQYF. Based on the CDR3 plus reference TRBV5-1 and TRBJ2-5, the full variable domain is KAGVTQTPRYLIKTRGQQVTLSCSPISGHRSVSWYQQTPGQGLQFLFEYFSETQRNKGNFPGRFSGRQFSNSRSEMNVSTLELGDSALYLCASSSGRGQETQYFGPGTRLLVL.

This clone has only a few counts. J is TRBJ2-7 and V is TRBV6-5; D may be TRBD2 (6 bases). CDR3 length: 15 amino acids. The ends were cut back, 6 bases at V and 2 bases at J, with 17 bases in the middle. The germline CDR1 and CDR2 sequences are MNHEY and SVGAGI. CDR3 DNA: TGTGCCAGCAGATTCTACTCGGGAGCCCCCTACGAGCAGTACTTC. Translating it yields CASRFYSGAPYEQYF.

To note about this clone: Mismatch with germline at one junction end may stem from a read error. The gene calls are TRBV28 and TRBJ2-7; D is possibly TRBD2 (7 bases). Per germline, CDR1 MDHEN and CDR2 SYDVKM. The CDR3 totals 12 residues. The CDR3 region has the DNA TGTGCCAGCAGCTCTGGGGGGGGCGAGCAGCACTTC. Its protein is CASSSGGGEQHF.

CDR3 sequence: CASSLDNGEQYF. CDR3 bases: TGCGCCAGCAGCTTGGACAATGGCGAGCAGTACTTC. The gene calls are TRBV5-1 and TRBJ2-7; unclear D gene. Germline CDR1 and CDR2: SGHRS and YFSETQ. The CDR3 has 12 residues. V lost 0 bases and J 6 bases, leaving 7 bases between the germline ends. The variable domain in full, with the rest retrieved from reference TRBV5-1 and TRBJ2-7, is KAGVTQTPRYLIKTRGQQVTLSCSPISGHRSVSWYQQTPGQGLQFLFEYFSETQRNKGNFPGRFSGRQFSNSRSEMNVSTLELGDSALYLCASSLDNGEQYFGPGTRLTVT.

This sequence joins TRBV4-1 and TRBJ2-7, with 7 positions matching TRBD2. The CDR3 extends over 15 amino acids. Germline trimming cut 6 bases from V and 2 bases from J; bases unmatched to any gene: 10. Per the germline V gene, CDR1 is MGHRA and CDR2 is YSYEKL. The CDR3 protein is CASSRSPGGTYEQYF. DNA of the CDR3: TGCGCCAGCAGTCGATCACCCGGGGGGACCTACGAGCAGTACTTC.

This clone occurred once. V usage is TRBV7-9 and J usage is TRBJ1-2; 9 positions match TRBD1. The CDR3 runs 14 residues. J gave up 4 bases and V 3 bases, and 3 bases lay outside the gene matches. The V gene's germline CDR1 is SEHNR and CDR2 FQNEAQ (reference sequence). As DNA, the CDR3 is TGTGCCAGCAGCTTTGGACAGGGGACCTATGGCTACACCTTC. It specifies CASSFGQGTYGYTF.

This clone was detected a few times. As DNA, the CDR3 is TGTGCCAGCACCCAGGGGGCGATCGCCGGGGAGCTGTTTTTT. Translated: CASTQGAIAGELFF. This rearrangement joins TRBV6-5 to TRBJ2-2; 8 bases map to TRBD1. J was trimmed by 6 bases and V by 7 bases; bases with no gene match: 7. The CDR3 contains 14 residues. Germline V gene data show CDR1 as MNHEY and CDR2 as SVGAGI.

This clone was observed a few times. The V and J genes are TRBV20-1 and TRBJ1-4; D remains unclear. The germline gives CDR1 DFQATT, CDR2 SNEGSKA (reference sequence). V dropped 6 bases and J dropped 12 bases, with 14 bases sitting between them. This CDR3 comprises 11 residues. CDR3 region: CSASSPRELFF. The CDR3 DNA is TGCAGTGCAAGTTCTCCGCGGGAACTGTTTTTT.

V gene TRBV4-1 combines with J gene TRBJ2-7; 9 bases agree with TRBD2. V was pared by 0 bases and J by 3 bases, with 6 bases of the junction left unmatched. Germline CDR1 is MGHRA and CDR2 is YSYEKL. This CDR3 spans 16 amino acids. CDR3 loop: CASSQERLAGNYEQYF. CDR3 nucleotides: TGCGCCAGCAGCCAAGAGCGTCTAGCGGGGAACTACGAGCAGTACTTC.

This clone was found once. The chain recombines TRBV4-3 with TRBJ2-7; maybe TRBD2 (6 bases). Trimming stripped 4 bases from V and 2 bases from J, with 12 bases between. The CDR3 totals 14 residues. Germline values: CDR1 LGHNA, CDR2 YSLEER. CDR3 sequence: CASSLAGSTYEQYF. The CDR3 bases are TGCGCCAGCAGCCTAGCCGGGAGTACCTACGAGCAGTACTTC.

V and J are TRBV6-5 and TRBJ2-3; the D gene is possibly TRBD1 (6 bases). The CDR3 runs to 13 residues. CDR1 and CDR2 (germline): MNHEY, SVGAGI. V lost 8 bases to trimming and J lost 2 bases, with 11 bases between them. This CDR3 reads CASQGGVTDTQYF. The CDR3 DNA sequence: TGTGCCAGCCAAGGGGGAGTCACAGATACGCAGTATTTT.

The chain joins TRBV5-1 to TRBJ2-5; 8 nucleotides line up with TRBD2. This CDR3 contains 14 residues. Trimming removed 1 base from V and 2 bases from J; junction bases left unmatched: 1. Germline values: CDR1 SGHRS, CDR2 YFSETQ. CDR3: CASSLTSGQETQYF. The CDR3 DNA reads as TGCGCCAGCAGCTTGACTAGCGGACAAGAGACCCAGTACTTC. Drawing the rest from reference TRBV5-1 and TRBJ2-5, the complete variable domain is KAGVTQTPRYLIKTRGQQVTLSCSPISGHRSVSWYQQTPGQGLQFLFEYFSETQRNKGNFPGRFSGRQFSNSRSEMNVSTLELGDSALYLCASSLTSGQETQYFGPGTRLLVL.

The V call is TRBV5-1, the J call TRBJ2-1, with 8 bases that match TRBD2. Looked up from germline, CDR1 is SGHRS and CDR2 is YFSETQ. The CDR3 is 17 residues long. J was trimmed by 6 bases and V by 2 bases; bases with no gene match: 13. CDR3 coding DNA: TGCGCCAGCAGCTTAGGCGGGAGGACCTGGTGGGTCAATGAGCAGTTCTTC. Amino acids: CASSLGGRTWWVNEQFF. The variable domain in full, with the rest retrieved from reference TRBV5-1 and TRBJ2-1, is KAGVTQTPRYLIKTRGQQVTLSCSPISGHRSVSWYQQTPGQGLQFLFEYFSETQRNKGNFPGRFSGRQFSNSRSEMNVSTLELGDSALYLCASSLGGRTWWVNEQFFGPGTRLTVL.

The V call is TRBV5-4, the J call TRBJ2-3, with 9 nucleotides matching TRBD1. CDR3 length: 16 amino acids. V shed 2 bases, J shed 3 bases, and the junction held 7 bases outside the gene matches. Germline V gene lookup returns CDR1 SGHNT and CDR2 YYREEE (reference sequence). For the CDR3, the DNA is TGTGCCAGCAGCTTTCCGACGGGACAGGGAACAGATACGCAGTATTTT. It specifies CASSFPTGQGTDTQYF.

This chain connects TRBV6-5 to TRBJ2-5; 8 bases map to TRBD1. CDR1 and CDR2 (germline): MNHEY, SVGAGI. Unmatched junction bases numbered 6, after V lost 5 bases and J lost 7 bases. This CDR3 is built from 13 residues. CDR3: CASSPPGTGTQYF. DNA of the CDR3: TGTGCCAGCAGTCCTCCCGGGACAGGGACCCAGTACTTC.